Listed below are T cell receptor beta chains from one sample, sequenced in a study of blood T cell repertoires in COVID-19. Assay used: immunoSEQ multiplex PCR; TCRdb lists only in-frame clones, some missing. The sample has 150,000 to 200,000 clones; around 75% are singletons. What was sequenced was peripheral blood. All receptors derive from a middle-aged woman with COVID-19, enrolled during active disease. CDR3s include the opening cysteine and the closing phenylalanine or tryptophan. The order of the fields is D gene, J gene, clone size, V gene, CDR3 DNA, CDR3 protein. The D gene is left open where the match is weak. Only part of the rows carry a size: once, few, many, or a class if the clone is expanded.

D: .
J: TRBJ2-7
size: .
V: TRBV10-3
DNA: TGTGCCATCAGGACCCCCGCCGAGGACGAGCAGTACTTC
CDR3: CAIRTPAEDEQYF

D: .
J: TRBJ1-4
size: .
V: TRBV3-1/TRBV3-2
DNA: TGTGCCAGCAGCCAACCCCAGGGAAGTTCAAAACTGTTTTTT
CDR3: CASSQPQGSSKLFF

D: TRBD1
J: TRBJ1-1
size: .
V: TRBV18
DNA: TGTGCCAGCTCACCGGTGGGGACAGGGGGGAACACTGAAGCTTTCTTT
CDR3: CASSPVGTGGNTEAFF

D: TRBD1
J: TRBJ1-5
size: .
V: TRBV4-1
DNA: TGCGCCAGCGGGGACAGTAGTCAGCCCCAGCATTTT
CDR3: CASGDSSQPQHF

D: TRBD1
J: TRBJ1-2
size: .
V: TRBV30
DNA: TGTGCCTGGAGTGTCATTAACAGGGGTTTAGGAGGCTACACCTTC
CDR3: CAWSVINRGLGGYTF

D: TRBD1
J: TRBJ2-7
size: .
V: TRBV10-3
DNA: TGTGCCATCGCTAGACCCGGGACAGCAACTCGTTCGGAGCAGTACTTC
CDR3: CAIARPGTATRSEQYF

D: TRBD1
J: TRBJ1-6
size: .
V: TRBV11-1
DNA: TGTGCCAGCAAGAGCCAGGGGGCAGGGAATAATTCACCCCTCCACTTT
CDR3: CASKSQGAGNNSPLHF

D: .
J: TRBJ2-5
size: .
V: TRBV7-2
DNA: TGTGCCAGCAGCTTAGCAACAGGCCAAGAGACCCAGTACTTC
CDR3: CASSLATGQETQYF

D: TRBD2
J: TRBJ2-1
size: few
V: TRBV5-5
DNA: TGTGCCAGCAGCTGGGGACTAGCCCTCAATGAGCAGTTCTTC
CDR3: CASSWGLALNEQFF

D: TRBD1
J: TRBJ1-5
size: .
V: TRBV18
DNA: TGTGCCAGCTCACGGCGGACAGGGTATGATCAGCCCCAGCATTTT
CDR3: CASSRRTGYDQPQHF

D: TRBD1
J: TRBJ1-6
size: few
V: TRBV2
DNA: TGTGCCAGCAGTGAAACAGGGGGAGAACATTCACCCCTCCACTTT
CDR3: CASSETGGEHSPLHF

D: .
J: TRBJ1-5
size: .
V: TRBV2
DNA: TGTGCCAGCAGAAAAGAGGGACTTCAGCCCCAGCATTTT
CDR3: CASRKEGLQPQHF

D: .
J: TRBJ2-7
size: .
V: TRBV20-1
DNA: TGCAGTTCCCTAAGCGGGCACGAGCAGTACTTC
CDR3: CSSLSGHEQYF

D: TRBD1
J: TRBJ1-2
size: few
V: TRBV7-9
DNA: TGTGCCAGCAGCCGAGGGACAGGGACCGTTCTTAGATCTTACACCTTC
CDR3: CASSRGTGTVLRSYTF

D: TRBD1
J: TRBJ2-4
size: .
V: TRBV14
DNA: TGTGCCAGCAGTCGACAGGGGACGGCTACCGGGGGCATTCAGTACTTC
CDR3: CASSRQGTATGGIQYF

D: .
J: TRBJ1-1
size: few
V: TRBV4-3
DNA: TGCGCCAGCAGCCAAGACTCGGGGGGCAGAGCTGAAGCTTTCTTT
CDR3: CASSQDSGGRAEAFF

D: .
J: TRBJ2-5
size: .
V: TRBV2
DNA: TGTGCCAGCAGTGGTAACAAAGAGACCCAGTACTTC
CDR3: CASSGNKETQYF

D: TRBD1
J: TRBJ1-6
size: .
V: TRBV6-6
DNA: TGTGCCAGCAGCCGATGGGTGAAAGACAGGGTCAATTCACCCCTCCACTTT
CDR3: CASSRWVKDRVNSPLHF

D: .
J: TRBJ1-6
size: .
V: TRBV10-3
DNA: TGTGCCATCAGGGAGGAGGGAGCACCCCTCCACTTT
CDR3: CAIREEGAPLHF

D: TRBD2
J: TRBJ2-7
size: .
V: TRBV4-2
DNA: TGTGCCAGCAGCCAAGATTTGGGAGGGATCAGTGGCTACGAGCAGTACTTC
CDR3: CASSQDLGGISGYEQYF

D: TRBD1
J: TRBJ1-5
size: few
V: TRBV2
DNA: TGTGCCAGCTTTGACAGGGGCGGCCAGCCCCAGCATTTT
CDR3: CASFDRGGQPQHF

D: .
J: TRBJ2-2
size: .
V: TRBV7-8
DNA: TGTGCCAGCAGCCCAAACCCCACGACAGCGAACACCGGGGAGCTGTTTTTT
CDR3: CASSPNPTTANTGELFF

D: TRBD1
J: TRBJ1-2
size: .
V: TRBV5-1
DNA: TGCGCCAGCAGCTTAGAAATCCGCCCCACAGGGGGTAAGGCAAATGGCTACACCTTC
CDR3: CASSLEIRPTGGKANGYTF

D: .
J: TRBJ2-5
size: .
V: TRBV13
DNA: TGTGCCAGCAGCCCCTCTACGGGGACCCAGTACTTC
CDR3: CASSPSTGTQYF

D: TRBD1
J: TRBJ1-2
size: .
V: TRBV16
DNA: TGTGCCAGCAGCCGGGACAGTAACTATGGCTACACCTTC
CDR3: CASSRDSNYGYTF

D: .
J: TRBJ1-1
size: .
V: TRBV5-1
DNA: TGCGCCAGCAGTACTGCGGGGGAAAGTGGGGCTTTCTTT
CDR3: CASSTAGESGAFF

D: .
J: TRBJ1-5
size: .
V: TRBV7-8
DNA: TGTGCCAGCAGCCCTTTTAATCAGCCCCAGCATTTT
CDR3: CASSPFNQPQHF

D: .
J: TRBJ1-2
size: .
V: TRBV5-4
DNA: TGTGCCAGCAGCTTGCCCTGGACAAACCCGTATGGCTACACCTTC
CDR3: CASSLPWTNPYGYTF

D: .
J: TRBJ1-6
size: .
V: TRBV6-6
DNA: TGTGCCAGCAGTCCAGAAATTCAAGGGGGACGGAAGAATTCACCCCTCCACTTT
CDR3: CASSPEIQGGRKNSPLHF

D: TRBD1
J: TRBJ1-6
size: .
V: TRBV19
DNA: TGTGCCAGTAGTATTTCGGGACAGGGGGATTCACCCCTCCACTTT
CDR3: CASSISGQGDSPLHF

D: .
J: TRBJ1-1
size: .
V: TRBV7-9
DNA: TGTGCCAGCAGCTTCCAGGGTTCGAACACTGAAGCTTTCTTT
CDR3: CASSFQGSNTEAFF

D: .
J: TRBJ2-7
size: .
V: TRBV27
DNA: TGTGCCAGCAGTTTATCGCGGGCCTCCAACCGGGGCGAGCAGTACTTC
CDR3: CASSLSRASNRGEQYF

D: TRBD1
J: TRBJ2-3
size: .
V: TRBV5-4
DNA: TGTGCCAGCACCACAGGGGGTGCCCGCACAGATACGCAGTATTTT
CDR3: CASTTGGARTDTQYF

D: TRBD2
J: TRBJ2-1
size: large
V: TRBV7-2
DNA: TGTGCCAGCAGCTACACTAGCGGGGGGGGCAATGAGCAGTTCTTC
CDR3: CASSYTSGGGNEQFF

D: .
J: TRBJ2-7
size: .
V: TRBV7-3
DNA: TGTGCCAGCAGCTTATCCTCCCAGGGGATCTACGAGCAGTACTTC
CDR3: CASSLSSQGIYEQYF

D: TRBD1
J: TRBJ1-2
size: .
V: TRBV25-1
DNA: TGTGCCAGCAGTGATAGGACAGGGCGAGGCTATGGCTACACCTTC
CDR3: CASSDRTGRGYGYTF

D: .
J: TRBJ2-3
size: .
V: TRBV27
DNA: TGTGCCAGCAGTCCCCGACAGGGCACAGATACGCAGTATTTT
CDR3: CASSPRQGTDTQYF

D: .
J: TRBJ2-7
size: .
V: TRBV5-1
DNA: TGCGCCAGCAGCTGGGACTGGTCCTACGAGCAGTACTTC
CDR3: CASSWDWSYEQYF

D: TRBD1
J: TRBJ2-7
size: .
V: TRBV28
DNA: TGTGCCAGCCGAATCGGAGGGATAGGGGGACAGGGGGCCGAGCAGTACTTC
CDR3: CASRIGGIGGQGAEQYF

D: .
J: TRBJ2-7
size: few
V: TRBV10-3
DNA: TGTGCCATCAGTGAGTCAATAGGGAGGAGCCAAAGCTCCTACGAGCAGTACTTC
CDR3: CAISESIGRSQSSYEQYF

D: .
J: TRBJ1-4
size: .
V: TRBV5-1
DNA: TGCGCCAGCAGCGGGGGAGGGTCCGCAACTAATGAAAAACTGTTTTTT
CDR3: CASSGGGSATNEKLFF

D: .
J: TRBJ1-6
size: .
V: TRBV18
DNA: TGTGCCAGCTCGCCTAATTTGAGCTCCTATAATTCACCCCTCCACTTT
CDR3: CASSPNLSSYNSPLHF

D: .
J: TRBJ2-3
size: .
V: TRBV16
DNA: TGTGCCAGCAGCCCCCCCGGCAGGGGCACAGATACGCAGTATTTT
CDR3: CASSPPGRGTDTQYF

D: .
J: TRBJ1-1
size: .
V: TRBV6-5
DNA: TGTGCCAGCAGTTCCGACAGCACTCACACTGAAGCTTTCTTT
CDR3: CASSSDSTHTEAFF

D: .
J: TRBJ1-2
size: many
V: TRBV5-1
DNA: TGCGCCAGCAGCCCTGGACTGATTAACTATGGCTACACCTTC
CDR3: CASSPGLINYGYTF

D: TRBD2
J: TRBJ2-1
size: .
V: TRBV11-3
DNA: TGTGCCAGCAGCTTAGGGCAGGGAGGGCACAATGAGCAGTTCTTC
CDR3: CASSLGQGGHNEQFF

D: TRBD2
J: TRBJ2-6
size: .
V: TRBV19
DNA: TGTGCCAGTAGTAGACTAGCGGCCCAATTCTCTGGGGCCAACGTCCTGACTTTC
CDR3: CASSRLAAQFSGANVLTF

D: TRBD1
J: TRBJ1-1
size: few
V: TRBV2
DNA: TGTGCCAGCAGTGAATTAAGGGACAGCACTGAAGCTTTCTTT
CDR3: CASSELRDSTEAFF

D: .
J: TRBJ2-7
size: .
V: TRBV3-1/TRBV3-2
DNA: TGTGCCAGCAGCCGTGGTGGGGGGGACACCTACGAGCAGTACTTC
CDR3: CASSRGGGDTYEQYF

D: TRBD2
J: TRBJ2-7
size: .
V: TRBV10-2
DNA: TGCGCCAGCAGTGAGTCGGCGGGAGTGGGTTACGAGCAGTACTTC
CDR3: CASSESAGVGYEQYF

D: .
J: TRBJ1-1
size: few
V: TRBV5-1
DNA: TGCGCCAGCAGCTTGCAGGGCACTGAAGCTTTCTTT
CDR3: CASSLQGTEAFF

D: .
J: TRBJ2-7
size: .
V: TRBV7-2
DNA: TGTGCCAGCAGCCTCGGGACTTCCCCGACCTTC
CDR3: CASSLGTSPTF

D: TRBD1
J: TRBJ2-2
size: few
V: TRBV7-3
DNA: TGTGCCAGCAGCTTAGGGGACAGCCCATCGCGGGAGCTGTTTTTT
CDR3: CASSLGDSPSRELFF

D: .
J: TRBJ1-2
size: .
V: TRBV3-1/TRBV3-2
DNA: TGTGCCAGCAGCCAAGATCCACAGGTCAACTATGGCTACACCTTC
CDR3: CASSQDPQVNYGYTF